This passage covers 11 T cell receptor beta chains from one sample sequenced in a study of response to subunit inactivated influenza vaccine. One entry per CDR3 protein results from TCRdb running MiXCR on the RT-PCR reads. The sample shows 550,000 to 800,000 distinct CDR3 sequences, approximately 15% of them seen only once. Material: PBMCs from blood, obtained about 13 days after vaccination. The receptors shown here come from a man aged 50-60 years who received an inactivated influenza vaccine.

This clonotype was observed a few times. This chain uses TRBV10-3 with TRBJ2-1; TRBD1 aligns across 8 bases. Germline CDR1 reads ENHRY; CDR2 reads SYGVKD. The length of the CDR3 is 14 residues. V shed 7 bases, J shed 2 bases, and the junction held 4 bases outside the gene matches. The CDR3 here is CAIKGQDAYNEQFF. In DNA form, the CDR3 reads TGTGCCATCAAGGGACAGGACGCCTACAATGAGCAGTTCTTC.

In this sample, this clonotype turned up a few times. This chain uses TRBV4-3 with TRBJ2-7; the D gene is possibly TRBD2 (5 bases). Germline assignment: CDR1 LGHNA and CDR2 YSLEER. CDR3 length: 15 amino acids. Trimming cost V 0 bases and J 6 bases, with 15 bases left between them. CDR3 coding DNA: TGCGCCAGCAGCCAAGACATAGGCCTAGCCGGCGAGCAGTACTTC. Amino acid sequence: CASSQDIGLAGEQYF.

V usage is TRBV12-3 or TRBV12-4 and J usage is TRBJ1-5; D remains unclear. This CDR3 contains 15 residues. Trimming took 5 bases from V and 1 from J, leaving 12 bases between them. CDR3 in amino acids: CASSPWATSNQPQHF. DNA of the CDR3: TGTGCCAGCAGTCCATGGGCAACCAGCAATCAGCCCCAGCATTTT.

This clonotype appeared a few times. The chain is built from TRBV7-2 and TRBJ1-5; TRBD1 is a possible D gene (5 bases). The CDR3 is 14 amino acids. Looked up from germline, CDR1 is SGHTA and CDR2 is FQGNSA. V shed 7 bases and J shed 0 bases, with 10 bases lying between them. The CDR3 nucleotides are TGTGCCAGCACCCAGGGTCATAGCAATCAGCCCCAGCATTTT. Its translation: CASTQGHSNQPQHF.

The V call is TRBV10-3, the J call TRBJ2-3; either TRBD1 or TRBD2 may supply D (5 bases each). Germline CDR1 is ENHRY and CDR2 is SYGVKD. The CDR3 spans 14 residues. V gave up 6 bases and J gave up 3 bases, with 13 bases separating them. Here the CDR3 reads CAISRRGETDTQYF. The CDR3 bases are TGTGCCATCAGCCGCAGAGGGGAAACAGATACGCAGTATTTT.

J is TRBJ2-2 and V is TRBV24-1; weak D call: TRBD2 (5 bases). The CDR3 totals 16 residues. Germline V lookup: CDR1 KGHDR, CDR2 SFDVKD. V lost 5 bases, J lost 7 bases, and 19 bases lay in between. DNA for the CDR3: TGTGCCACCAGTGCCTACCGTCTAGCCGGGGACGGGGAGCTGTTTTTT. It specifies CATSAYRLAGDGELFF.

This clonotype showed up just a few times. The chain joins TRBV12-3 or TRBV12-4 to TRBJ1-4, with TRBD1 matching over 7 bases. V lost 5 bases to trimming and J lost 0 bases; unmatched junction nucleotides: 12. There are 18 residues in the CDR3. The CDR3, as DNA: TGTGCCAGCAGTCGACAGGGATATTTCCTTGCAACTAATGAAAAACTGTTTTTT. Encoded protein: CASSRQGYFLATNEKLFF.

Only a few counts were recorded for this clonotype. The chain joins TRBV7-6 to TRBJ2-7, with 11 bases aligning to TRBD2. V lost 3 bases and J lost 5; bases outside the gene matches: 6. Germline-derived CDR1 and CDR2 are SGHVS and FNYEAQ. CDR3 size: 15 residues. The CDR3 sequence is CASSLASGGFHEQYF. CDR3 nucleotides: TGTGCCAGCAGCTTGGCTAGCGGGGGGTTCCACGAGCAGTACTTC.

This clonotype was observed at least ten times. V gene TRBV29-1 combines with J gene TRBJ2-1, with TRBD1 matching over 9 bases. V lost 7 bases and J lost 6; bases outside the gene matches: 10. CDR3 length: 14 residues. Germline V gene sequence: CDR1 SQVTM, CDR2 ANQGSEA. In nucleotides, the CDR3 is TGCAGCGCTGGGGGAGGACAGGGGTCCAATGAGCAGTTCTTC. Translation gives CSAGGGQGSNEQFF.

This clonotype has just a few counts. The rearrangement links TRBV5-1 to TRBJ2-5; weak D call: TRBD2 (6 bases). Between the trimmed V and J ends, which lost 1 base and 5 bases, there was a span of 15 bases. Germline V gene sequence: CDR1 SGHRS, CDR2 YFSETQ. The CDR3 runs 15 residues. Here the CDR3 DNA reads TGCGCCAGCAGCTTGATGTTGGTTGCGGGGGAGACCCAGTACTTC. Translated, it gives CASSLMLVAGETQYF.

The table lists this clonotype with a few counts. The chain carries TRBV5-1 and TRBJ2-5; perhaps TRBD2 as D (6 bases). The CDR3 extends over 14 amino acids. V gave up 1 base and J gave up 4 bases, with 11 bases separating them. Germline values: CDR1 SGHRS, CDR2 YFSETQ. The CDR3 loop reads CASSLIGGGETQYF. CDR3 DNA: TGCGCCAGCAGCTTGATCGGGGGAGGAGAGACCCAGTACTTC. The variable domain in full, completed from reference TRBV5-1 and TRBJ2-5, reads KAGVTQTPRYLIKTRGQQVTLSCSPISGHRSVSWYQQTPGQGLQFLFEYFSETQRNKGNFPGRFSGRQFSNSRSEMNVSTLELGDSALYLCASSLIGGGETQYFGPGTRLLVL.